This T cell receptor (beta chain) appears in the sequencing data of a study of cytomegalovirus exposure and HLA in healthy donors. Study-level findings and limits: Reported results showed that the classifier diagnosed cytomegalovirus status with high specificity and sensitivity.

Germline V gives CDR1 SGHDT, CDR2 YYEEEE. V gave up 0 bases and J gave up 5 bases, with 8 bases separating them. The CDR3 loop spans 13 amino acids. This clone has only one observation. As yet, its antigen is unknown. Profiled with immunoSEQ multiplex PCR; TCRdb holds only in-frame clones, not every one. The data contain 150,000 to 200,000 clones, about 85% of them singletons. Sequenced sample: PBMCs. V usage is TRBV5-6 and J usage is TRBJ1-2; D ambiguous. The sequence came from a man aged 18 to 29 in good health and CMV-seropositive. The CDR3 is CASSLGTPYGYTF. CDR3 nucleotides: TGTGCCAGCAGCTTGGGGACTCCTTATGGCTACACCTTC. The full variable domain, in which reference TRBV5-6 and TRBJ1-2 provide the parts outside the CDR3, is DAGVTQSPTHLIKTRGQQVTLRCSPKSGHDTVSWYQQALGQGPQFIFQYYEEEERQRGNFPDRFSGHQFPNYSSELNVNALLLGDSALYLCASSLGTPYGYTFGSGTRLTVV.